This T cell receptor beta chain was obtained from a study of T cells in Graves' hyperthyroidism and ophthalmopathy (dated by TCRdb to between 2019 and 2020). At the level of the whole study: Peripheral blood was sampled at the time of initial diagnosis, prior to any treatment. Thyroid tissue and blood T-cell repertoires from roughly 6 Graves' hyperthyroidism patients were also compared in the study. After blood sampling, hyperthyroidism patients were treated with methimazole at a starting dose of 30 mg daily, and ophthalmopathy patients were treated with high-dose intravenous methylprednisolone. To identify TCR V-J signatures that set the groups apart, the researchers used a discovery cohort of about a hundred patients, made up of around 42 with Graves' ophthalmopathy and around 58 with stable Graves' hyperthyroidism. Prospective prediction of ophthalmopathy was tested in an independent validation cohort of under 20 hyperthyroidism patients and 15 to 17 patients who later progressed to ophthalmopathy. The 85 to 100 discovery patients were divided at random into training and test sets in a 7:3 ratio. The paper describes TCR Vbeta CDR3 sequencing of 135 peripheral blood samples, made up of 43 ophthalmopathy patients, over 70 hyperthyroidism patients and around 17 progressor patients.

The TCR beta CDR3 regions were amplified from RNA transcripts. The first round of RT-PCR for the TCR CDR3 was performed with the HTBI primer set and the Qiagen OneStep RT-PCR kit. Libraries were constructed in a second round of multiplex PCR, after which size selection and purification were performed. Libraries were sequenced paired-end with 100 bp reads on an Illumina HiSeq2000. On the study's bioinformatics: SOAPnuke was used to process the raw data, removing reads that contained adapters or uncalled bases, had a mean Phred below 15, or lacked an exact match to the constant primer or identifier. COPE v1.2.5 was used to merge high-quality paired reads, and clonotypes were defined as unique nucleotide sequences. Clonotypes were aligned to IMGT TRBV, TRBD and TRBJ reference segments using MiTCR v1.1. The analysis included only V-J combinations with a frequency above 0.0001, which together covered 99% to 99.2% of the repertoires. The TCS score was defined as F50 (clonal expansion) divided by E x V (chaos), with BLOSUM62-based TCRdist calculated between CDR3 peptides within each V-J. Welch's t-statistics and random forest reduced fewer than 550 V-J features to about 12, which were used in a naive Bayes classifier (R e1071). TCRdb trimmed the raw reads at Q25, called clones with MiXCR and kept productive beta chains. Here each entry gathers all rows of one CDR3 protein and keeps the most common genes and DNA. TCRdb, not the authors, supplied the V and J calls. The sample contains under 350,000 distinct CDR3 sequences, around 20% of them found a single time. The top ten clones comprise about 50% of the sample.

This clonotype was detected only a few times. Its antigen has not been determined. No base qualities exist here, and no much larger clone lies one base off it. A patient counted as having stable Graves' hyperthyroidism if no progression to ophthalmopathy occurred over 18 months of follow-up. The hyperthyroidism patients were between 18 and 65 years old and newly diagnosed, with a disease duration of less than 2 months. The study excluded patients with uncontrolled infections, other autoimmune diseases, pregnancy or lactation. Clinical symptoms, serum thyroxine and TRAb, thyroid ultrasound, and orbital computed tomography formed the basis for the diagnoses. PBMCs were separated from under 12 ml of fresh peripheral blood using Ficoll-Paque density gradient centrifugation. Total RNA was extracted using Trizol reagent, and RNA quality was assessed on an Agilent 2100 Bioanalyzer. Ends trimmed: V by 3 bases, J by 7 bases; bases unmatched to a gene: 6. Reading from cysteine to phenylalanine, the CDR3 counts 14 amino acids. Kept here is only the CDR3 DNA, which spans 42 bases and is read in frame from base 1. CDR1 is given as GTSNPN and CDR2 as SVGIG, both from the germline V gene (reference sequence).

Points the paper makes about the study in general: No statistical method was used to fix the sample size in advance, and group allocation was not hidden from the investigators. Ophthalmopathy was separated from stable hyperthyroidism by a 13 V-J signature model, with approximately 85% sensitivity and roughly 81% specificity obtained in cross-validation and 80%/75% obtained in testing. In validation, the model predicted progression to ophthalmopathy a median of 6.5 months before onset, with over 55% sensitivity and about 72% specificity. Most expanded thyroid clonotypes (frequency above 0.001) were also detected in blood, suggesting blood repertoires may reflect thyroid immune responses.

The origin of this receptor is a woman between 50 and 59 years old with Graves' hyperthyroidism. This sequence uses TRBV30 and TRBJ2-2, with TRBD1 identical over 9 junction bases. Material: blood. The nucleotide sequence is TGTGCCTGGAGGACGGGACAGGGTTACGGGGAGCTGTTTTTT. This gives the protein CAWRTGQGYGELFF.